One and the same sample provided the 4 T cell receptor beta chains below, sequenced in a study of T cell changes during pregnancy in multiple sclerosis. The assay was immunoSEQ multiplex PCR, and TCRdb's table has in-frame clones only and misses some. The data show about 110,000 clones, roughly nine tenths seen once. The starting material was peripheral blood, obtained after pregnancy. The receptors here all came from a female donor with multiple sclerosis, enrolled in a pregnancy study.

The count of this clone is one. This rearrangement joins TRBV18 to TRBJ2-3; D might be TRBD1 (6 bases). There are 19 residues in the CDR3. V was shortened by 6 bases and J by 2 bases, with 27 bases between the two germline ends. Germline CDR1 and CDR2: KGHSH and LQKENI. This CDR3 is CASSRNSGAPKGTTDTQYF. The CDR3 nucleotides are TGTGCCAGCTCTCGAAATTCAGGGGCCCCCAAGGGTACCACAGATACGCAGTATTTT.

The chain has TRBV2 and TRBJ1-1; TRBD1 agrees at 12 bases. The J segment lost 9 bases and the V segment lost 4 bases, leaving 21 bases of the junction unmatched. Germline loops: CDR1 SNHLY, CDR2 FYNNEI. This CDR3 region has 19 residues. In DNA form, the CDR3 reads TGTGCCAGCAGTGCCAGGGACAGGGGGCCGGGAGGGCCATCGACCCAAGCTTTCTTT. It specifies CASSARDRGPGGPSTQAFF.

This chain links TRBV29-1 with TRBJ2-3, with 7 bases aligning to TRBD1. This CDR3 has 13 amino acids. V was pared by 6 bases and J by 4 bases, with 7 bases of the junction left unmatched. Per the germline V gene, CDR1 is SQVTM and CDR2 is ANQGSEA. This CDR3 reads CSVRQGLADTQYF. CDR3 nucleotide sequence: TGCAGCGTGAGACAGGGTTTAGCAGATACGCAGTATTTT.

The rearrangement uses TRBV5-6 and TRBJ2-7, with TRBD1 matching 8 bases. Germline CDR1 SGHDT, CDR2 YYEEEE. This CDR3 comprises 15 residues. The J segment lost 4 bases and the V segment lost 4 bases, leaving 10 bases of the junction unmatched. CDR3 residues: CASSPTGVSGYEQYF. The CDR3, as DNA: TGTGCCAGCAGCCCGACAGGGGTTTCTGGGTACGAGCAGTACTTC.